The 20 T cell receptor beta chains given below trace back to one sample, sequenced in a study of CD8+ T cells in alopecia areata (dated by TCRdb to between 2018 and 2020). The library was built by means of the immunoSEQ multiplex PCR assay. RNA was extracted from all samples and reverse transcribed into cDNA as template for TCR sequencing. The immuneACCESS repertoire file appears here via TCRdb, limited to in-frame rearrangements. These files lack a portion of the clones; in checked studies, under half of the deficit traces to unresolved V genes, and the cause of the others is not known. This sample holds about 200,000 clones; approximately 60% were observed only once. Of the sample, about 5.3% is held by the ten largest clones. The sample comprised CD8+ T cells sorted from blood. The receptors were sampled from a human donor in good health.

This rearrangement joins TRBV21-1 to TRBJ2-5; the DNA was not used to check the table's D call, TRBD2. TRBV21-1 is listed as a pseudogene. This CDR3 is 15 amino acids long. As DNA, the CDR3 is TGTGCCAGCAGCAACTCGGGGGGGCGGCGGGAGACCCAGTACTTC. Translation: CASSNSGGRRETQYF.

This clone was seen many times. V is TRBV4-1 and J is TRBJ1-3; D uncertain. The CDR3 covers 17 residues. V was cut by 0 bases and J by 0 bases, with 12 bases left in between. In germline, CDR1 is MGHRA, CDR2 YSYEKL. The CDR3 coding sequence is TGCGCCAGCAGCCAAGATCCACGGTTTACCTCTGGAAACACCATATATTTT. It is translated as CASSQDPRFTSGNTIYF.

The chain is built from TRBV29-1 and TRBJ1-2, with D uncertain. Per the germline V gene, CDR1 is SQVTM and CDR2 is ANQGSEA. V lost 1 base, J lost 2 bases, and 11 bases lay in between. The CDR3 covers 14 residues. CDR3 residues: CSVEVDGPNYGYTF. The CDR3, as DNA: TGCAGCGTTGAAGTCGACGGGCCAAACTATGGCTACACCTTC.

A single count supports this clone. CDR3 bases: TGTGCCAGCAGCTTAGAGTCGGGGGACTACACCTTC. This codes for CASSLESGDYTF. This chain uses TRBV7-9 with TRBJ1-2, with D possibly matching TRBD1 (5 bases). CDR1 SEHNR and CDR2 FQNEAQ come from the germline V gene (reference sequence). CDR3 length: 12 amino acids. V shed 1 base and J shed 10 bases, with 10 bases lying between them.

The V call is TRBV13, the J call TRBJ2-3, with D perhaps matching TRBD1 or TRBD2 (5 bases each). V was trimmed by 5 bases and J by 2 bases, leaving 14 bases between them. Germline values: CDR1 PRHDT, CDR2 FYEKMQ (reference sequence). The length of the CDR3 is 15 residues. CDR3 sequence (DNA): TGTGCCAGCAGCCCTGGTCGGGACCTCACAGATACGCAGTATTTT. It codes for CASSPGRDLTDTQYF.

The genes are TRBV10-3 and TRBJ2-7; D is possibly TRBD1 (6 bases). This CDR3 is built from 12 residues. V gave up 10 bases and J gave up 5 bases, with 15 bases separating them. The germline V gene has CDR1 ENHRY and CDR2 SYGVKD. CDR3 bases: TGTGCCACCGAGTCTGACAGGAACGAGCAGTACTTC. Encoded protein: CATESDRNEQYF.

The chain joins TRBV11-2 to TRBJ2-3; D is unclear. Between the trimmed V and J ends, which lost 5 bases and 0 bases, there was a span of 3 bases. Germline assignment: CDR1 SGHAT and CDR2 FQNNGV. The CDR3 has 12 residues. Here the CDR3 reads CASSLSTDTQYF. In DNA, the CDR3 is TGTGCCAGCAGCCTCAGCACAGATACGCAGTATTTT. Based on the CDR3 plus reference TRBV11-2 and TRBJ2-3, the full variable domain is EAGVAQSPRYKIIEKRQSVAFWCNPISGHATLYWYQQILGQGPKLLIQFQNNGVVDDSQLPKDRFSAERLKGVDSTLKIQPAKLEDSAVYLCASSLSTDTQYFGPGTRLTVL.

The gene calls are TRBV29-1 and TRBJ1-1, with 7 bases aligning to TRBD1. V shed 7 bases, J shed 5 bases, and the junction held 7 bases outside the gene matches. The CDR3 extends over 12 amino acids. Germline V lookup: CDR1 SQVTM, CDR2 ANQGSEA. Here the CDR3 reads CSDRQGGTEAFF. The CDR3 nucleotides read TGCAGCGACCGACAGGGAGGGACTGAAGCTTTCTTT.

The J gene is TRBJ2-7, the V gene TRBV4-1; a weak D match, TRBD2 (5 bases). Germline V gene data show CDR1 as MGHRA and CDR2 as YSYEKL. Trimming shortened V by 2 bases and J by 3 bases, and 17 bases separated the two germline ends. This CDR3 has 16 amino acids. In DNA form, the CDR3 reads TGCGCCAGCAGCCAAATGGCAGCGGTACCAAGCTACGAGCAGTACTTC. Protein product: CASSQMAAVPSYEQYF.

V usage is TRBV4-1 and J usage is TRBJ1-1; perhaps TRBD1 as D (5 bases). V shed 0 bases and J shed 3 bases, with 8 bases lying between them. Per the germline V gene, CDR1 is MGHRA and CDR2 is YSYEKL. The CDR3 sequence is 14 residues long. CDR3 coding DNA: TGCGCCAGCAGCCAAGATGGGGGGTACACTGAAGCTTTCTTT. This translates into CASSQDGGYTEAFF.

This clone occurred a few times. The chain recombines TRBV4-1 with TRBJ1-5; 7 bases line up with TRBD1. Germline assignment: CDR1 MGHRA and CDR2 YSYEKL. V shed 2 bases and J 2 bases; nucleotides not matched to a gene: 3. CDR3 length: 15 amino acids. The CDR3 sequence is CASSQYTGGNQPQHF. CDR3 bases: TGCGCCAGCAGCCAATACACAGGGGGCAATCAGCCCCAGCATTTT.

The chain links TRBV7-9 to TRBJ2-5, with D perhaps assigned TRBD1 or TRBD2 (5 bases each). Trimming removed 5 bases at V and 0 bases at J, with 19 bases between. The CDR3 loop spans 17 amino acids. Germline CDR1 SEHNR, CDR2 FQNEAQ (reference sequence). The CDR3 sequence: CASSPLGPGSHQETQYF. In nucleotides, the CDR3 is TGTGCCAGCAGCCCACTCGGGCCAGGGAGCCACCAAGAGACCCAGTACTTC.

The V call is TRBV6-5, the J call TRBJ2-5; the D gene is possibly TRBD2 (5 bases). This CDR3 is built from 14 residues. In germline, CDR1 is MNHEY, CDR2 SVGAGI. Trimming pared 0 bases from V and 5 bases from J, leaving 10 bases between. CDR3 loop: CASSYSSSGETQYF. The CDR3 bases are TGTGCCAGCAGTTACTCGAGTTCGGGGGAGACCCAGTACTTC.

The rearrangement joins TRBV7-6 to TRBJ2-5; D unresolved. The CDR3 length is 16 residues. Per germline, CDR1 SGHVS and CDR2 FNYEAQ. V was shortened by 5 bases and J by 2 bases, with 18 bases between the two germline ends. For the CDR3, the DNA is TGTGCCAGCAGCCCCAGGAGTAGCCCGGTTCAAGAGACCCAGTACTTC. Translated: CASSPRSSPVQETQYF.

This clone was observed a few times. The chain combines TRBV30 with TRBJ2-3, with D hard to call. The CDR3 runs to 12 residues. Per the germline V gene, CDR1 is GTSNPN and CDR2 is SVGIG (reference sequence). Trimming took off 0 bases at V and 6 bases at J, with 7 bases between the two ends. CDR3 region: CAWSVLGDTQYF. In DNA, the CDR3 is TGTGCCTGGAGTGTGTTGGGCGATACGCAGTATTTT.

The gene calls are TRBV11-3 and TRBJ2-7; D not certain. The length of the CDR3 is 11 residues. Trimming cost V 1 base and J 5 bases, with 3 bases left between them. Germline V gene lookup returns CDR1 SGHNT and CDR2 YENEEA. The CDR3, as DNA: TGTGCCAGCAGCTTAGGGGACGAGCAGTACTTC. Protein: CASSLGDEQYF.

The chain combines TRBV30 with TRBJ2-1; TRBD2 matches 11 bases. This CDR3 comprises 14 residues. The J segment lost 5 bases and the V segment lost 0 bases, leaving 0 bases of the junction unmatched. Germline V gene lookup returns CDR1 GTSNPN and CDR2 SVGIG (reference sequence). The CDR3 DNA sequence: TGTGCCTGGAGTGTACTAGCGGGGGACAATGAGCAGTTCTTC. Its protein is CAWSVLAGDNEQFF.

The DNA of the CDR3 is TGCAGCGTTTCAGGGACAGGGGCTAACACTGAAGCTTTCTTT. This sequence encodes CSVSGTGANTEAFF. V and J are TRBV29-1 and TRBJ1-1, with TRBD1 identical over 10 bases. After removal of 5 bases from V and 2 bases from J, the junction contained 5 bases not matched to a gene. Germline-derived CDR1 and CDR2 are SQVTM and ANQGSEA. The CDR3 runs 14 residues.

The V call is TRBV4-1, the J call TRBJ2-3, with TRBD2 identical over 8 bases. The CDR3 has 13 amino acids. The junction had 3 bases not matched to a gene; V was cut back by 4 bases and J by 6 bases. Germline CDR1 is MGHRA and CDR2 is YSYEKL. DNA of the CDR3: TGCGCCAGCAGCCTAGCGGGGAGGGATACGCAGTATTTT. Amino acid sequence: CASSLAGRDTQYF.

On this clone: This sample also contains other DNA sequences that code for the same CDR3. CDR3 protein: CASSSQETQYF. The CDR3 region has the DNA TGTGCCAGCAGCTCACAAGAGACCCAGTACTTC. V and J are TRBV7-9 and TRBJ2-5; no clear D. V was shortened by 4 bases and J by 2 bases, with 2 bases between the two germline ends. Germline V gene data show CDR1 as SEHNR and CDR2 as FQNEAQ (reference sequence). This CDR3 comprises 11 residues.